The 8 T cell receptor beta chains below come from one sample, sequenced in a study of graft-versus-host responses after intestinal transplantation. Sequencing was performed with immunoSEQ multiplex PCR; in TCRdb, only in-frame clones are kept and a portion is missing. The repertoire holds about 130,000 clones, with about nine tenths as singletons. The antigens of these receptors remain unknown. Here the sequenced sample was unstimulated CD4+ T cells sorted from spleen or lymph node cells, taken before intestinal transplant. All receptors derive from a human donor who received an intestinal transplant.

This chain connects TRBV6-5 to TRBJ2-1, with TRBD2 matching over 7 bases. Germline V CDR1 and CDR2: MNHEY, SVGAGI. The CDR3 extends over 13 amino acids. J lost 3 bases, V lost 6 bases, and 2 bases had no gene match. CDR3 DNA: TGTGCCAGCAGCGCTAGCGGCTACAATGAGCAGTTCTTC. Amino acid sequence: CASSASGYNEQFF.

The rearrangement joins TRBV19 to TRBJ2-5, with 7 bases fitting TRBD2. CDR1 is LNHDA and CDR2 is SQIVND in the germline V gene (reference sequence). J lost 1 base, V lost 3 bases, and 2 bases had no gene match. This CDR3 has 14 amino acids. The CDR3 protein is CASSMGGTQETQYF. Written as DNA, the CDR3 is TGTGCCAGTAGTATGGGAGGGACCCAAGAGACCCAGTACTTC. Drawing the rest from reference TRBV19 and TRBJ2-5, the complete variable domain is DGGITQSPKYLFRKEGQNVTLSCEQNLNHDAMYWYRQDPGQGLRLIYYSQIVNDFQKGDIAEGYSVSREKKESFPLTVTSAQKNPTAFYLCASSMGGTQETQYFGPGTRLLVL.

V is TRBV7-8 and J is TRBJ2-5, with TRBD2 matching over 8 bases. The end of the DNA fits TRBJ2-7 better, so the J call may be wrong. Germline V gene data show CDR1 as SGHVS and CDR2 as FQNEAQ. The CDR3 spans 17 residues. DNA for the CDR3: TGTGCCAGCAGCTCCCGGGGGGGGCGGGAGAGCTCCTACGAGCAGTACTTC. Translating it yields CASSSRGGRESSYEQYF.

The V call is TRBV4-3, the J call TRBJ2-3; D might be TRBD2 (9 bases). V was shortened by 0 bases and J by 0 bases, with 19 bases between the two germline ends. The CDR3 totals 19 residues. CDR1 LGHNA and CDR2 YSLEER come from the germline V gene. The DNA for the CDR3 is TGCGCCAGCAGCCAAGAGCGGACAGGGACTAGCTCTAGCACAGATACGCAGTATTTT. It specifies CASSQERTGTSSSTDTQYF.

The J gene is TRBJ2-7, the V gene TRBV6-1; no definite D call. V shed 5 bases and J shed 4 bases, with 18 bases lying between them. Germline CDR1 and CDR2: MNHNS and SASEGT. The CDR3 sequence is 15 residues long. CDR3 in DNA: TGTGCCAGCAGTAGTCAGAGTCAAGTTGAGTACGAGCAGTACTTC. The encoded protein is CASSSQSQVEYEQYF.

The chain employs TRBV30 and TRBJ2-7; D is possibly TRBD2 (5 bases). V lost 0 bases and J lost 7, with 13 bases in between. CDR1 GTSNPN and CDR2 SVGIG come from the germline V gene (reference sequence). The CDR3 is 13 amino acids. The CDR3 here is CAWSVTGPGEQYF. CDR3 in DNA: TGTGCCTGGAGTGTGACCGGGCCGGGGGAGCAGTACTTC.

This clone was observed a single time. This chain uses TRBV7-6 with TRBJ1-5; D is undetermined. The CDR3 runs 16 residues. Per germline, CDR1 SGHVS and CDR2 FNYEAQ. V was cut by 1 base and J by 3 bases, with 13 bases left in between. The CDR3 sequence: CASSLGSRDHNQPQHF. The CDR3 DNA sequence: TGTGCCAGCAGCTTAGGGTCGCGCGACCACAATCAGCCCCAGCATTTT.

V and J are TRBV7-3 and TRBJ2-2; maybe TRBD2 (5 bases). The CDR3 consists of 16 residues. V lost 1 base to trimming and J lost 2 bases, with 11 bases between them. Germline V gene data show CDR1 as SGHTA and CDR2 as FQGTGA. This chain's CDR3 is CASSLKVATNTGELFF. The DNA of the CDR3 is TGTGCCAGCAGCTTAAAAGTAGCGACTAACACCGGGGAGCTGTTTTTT.